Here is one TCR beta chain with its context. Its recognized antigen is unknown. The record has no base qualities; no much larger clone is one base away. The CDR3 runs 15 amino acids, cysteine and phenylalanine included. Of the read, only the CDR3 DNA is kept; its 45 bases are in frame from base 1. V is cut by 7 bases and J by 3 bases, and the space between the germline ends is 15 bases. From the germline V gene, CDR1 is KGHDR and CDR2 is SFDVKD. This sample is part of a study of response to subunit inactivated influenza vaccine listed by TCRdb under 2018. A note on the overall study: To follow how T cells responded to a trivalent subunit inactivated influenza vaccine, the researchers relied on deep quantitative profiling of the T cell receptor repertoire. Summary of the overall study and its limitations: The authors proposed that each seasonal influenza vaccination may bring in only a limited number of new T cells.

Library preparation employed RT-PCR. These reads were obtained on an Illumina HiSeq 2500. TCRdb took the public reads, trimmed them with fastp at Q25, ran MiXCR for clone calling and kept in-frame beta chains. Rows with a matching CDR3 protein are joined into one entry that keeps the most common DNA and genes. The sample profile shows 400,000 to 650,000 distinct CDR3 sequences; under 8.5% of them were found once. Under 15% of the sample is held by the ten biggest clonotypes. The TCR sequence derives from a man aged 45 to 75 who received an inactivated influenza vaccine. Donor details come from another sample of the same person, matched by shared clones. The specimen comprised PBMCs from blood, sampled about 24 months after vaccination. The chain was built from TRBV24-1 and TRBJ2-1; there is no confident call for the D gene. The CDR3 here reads CATSDGRIVYNEQFF. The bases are TGTGCCACCAGCGACGGGCGGATAGTCTACAATGAGCAGTTCTTC.